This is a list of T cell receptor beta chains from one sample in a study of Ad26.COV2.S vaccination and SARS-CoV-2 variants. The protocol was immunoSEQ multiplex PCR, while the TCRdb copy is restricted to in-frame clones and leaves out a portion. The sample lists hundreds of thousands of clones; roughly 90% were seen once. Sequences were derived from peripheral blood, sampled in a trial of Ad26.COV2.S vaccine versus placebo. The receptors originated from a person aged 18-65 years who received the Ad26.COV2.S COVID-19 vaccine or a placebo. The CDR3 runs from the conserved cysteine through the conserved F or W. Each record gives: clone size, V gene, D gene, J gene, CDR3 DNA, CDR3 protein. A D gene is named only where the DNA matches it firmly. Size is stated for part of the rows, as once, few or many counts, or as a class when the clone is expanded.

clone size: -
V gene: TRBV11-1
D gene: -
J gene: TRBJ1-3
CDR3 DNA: TGTGCCAGCAGCTTATGGCGTGGAGCGAACACCATATATTTT
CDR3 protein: CASSLWRGANTIYF

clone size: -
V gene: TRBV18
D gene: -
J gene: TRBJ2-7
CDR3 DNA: TGTGCCAGCTCCCTCATATACGAGCAGTACTTC
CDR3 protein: CASSLIYEQYF

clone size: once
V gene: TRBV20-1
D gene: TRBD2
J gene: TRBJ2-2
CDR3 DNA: TGCAGTGCTAGTCTCCTAGCGGGAGGCTCCGGGGAGCTGTTTTTT
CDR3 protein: CSASLLAGGSGELFF

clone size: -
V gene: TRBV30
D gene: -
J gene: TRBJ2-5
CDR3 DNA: TGTGCCTGGAGCACGGGGATGGGAGAGACCCAGTACTTC
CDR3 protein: CAWSTGMGETQYF

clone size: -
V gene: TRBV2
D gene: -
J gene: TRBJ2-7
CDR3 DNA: TGTGCCAGCCGTAGCGGTAGGGGGGTCTACGAGCAGTACTTC
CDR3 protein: CASRSGRGVYEQYF

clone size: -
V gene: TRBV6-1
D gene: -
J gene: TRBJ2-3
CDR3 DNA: TGTGCCAGCAGTGAGTCCGGGAGCACAGATACGCAGTATTTT
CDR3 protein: CASSESGSTDTQYF

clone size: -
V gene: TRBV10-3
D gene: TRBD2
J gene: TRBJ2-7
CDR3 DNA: TGTGCCATCAGTGATTCCGGGACTACGTCCTACGAGCAGTACTTC
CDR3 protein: CAISDSGTTSYEQYF

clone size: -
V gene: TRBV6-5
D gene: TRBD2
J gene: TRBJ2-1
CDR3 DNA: TGTGCCAGCAGTTGGGGCGGGAGCGGTAATGAGCAGTTCTTC
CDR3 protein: CASSWGGSGNEQFF

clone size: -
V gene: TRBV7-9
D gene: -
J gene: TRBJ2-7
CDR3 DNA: TGTGCCAGCAGCTTAGCGCGAGGCAGGGTAAACGAGCAGTACTTC
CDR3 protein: CASSLARGRVNEQYF

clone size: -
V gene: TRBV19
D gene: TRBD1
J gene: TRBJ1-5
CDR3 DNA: TGTGCCAGTAGTACGACAGGGGCGAATCAGCCCCAGCATTTT
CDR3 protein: CASSTTGANQPQHF

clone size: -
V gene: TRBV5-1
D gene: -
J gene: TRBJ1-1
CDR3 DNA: TGCGCCAGCAGCTTCGGACCCCAGGGGACTGAAGCTTTCTTT
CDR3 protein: CASSFGPQGTEAFF

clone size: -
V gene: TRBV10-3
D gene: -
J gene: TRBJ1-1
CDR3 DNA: TGTGCCATCAAAGGGGGGGGGAACACTGAAGCTTTCTTT
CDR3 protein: CAIKGGGNTEAFF

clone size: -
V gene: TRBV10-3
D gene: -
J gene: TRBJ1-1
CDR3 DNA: TGTGCCATCAGCCTCGGACAAGTGAACACTGAAGCTTTCTTT
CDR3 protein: CAISLGQVNTEAFF

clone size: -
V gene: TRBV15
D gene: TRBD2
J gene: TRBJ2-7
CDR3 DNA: TGTGCCACCAGCAGAGATTCCGGACGGGGGGTCTCCTACGAGCAGTACTTC
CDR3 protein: CATSRDSGRGVSYEQYF

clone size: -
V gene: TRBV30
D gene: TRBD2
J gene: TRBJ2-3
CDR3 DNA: TGTGCCGCGGGAGGAGCCACGCAGTATTTT
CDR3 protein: CAAGGATQYF

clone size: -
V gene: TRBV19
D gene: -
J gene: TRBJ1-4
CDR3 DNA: TGTGCCAGTAGTATAAGTCGCTGGAGGGCTAATGAAAAACTGTTTTTT
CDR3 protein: CASSISRWRANEKLFF

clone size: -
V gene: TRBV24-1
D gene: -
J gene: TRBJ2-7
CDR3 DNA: TGTGCCACCAGTGGAGGTTACGAGCAGTACTTC
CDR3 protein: CATSGGYEQYF

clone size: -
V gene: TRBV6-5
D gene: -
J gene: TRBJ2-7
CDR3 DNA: TGTGCCAGCAGTTCCGGGACTTTCTACGAGCAGTACTTC
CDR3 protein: CASSSGTFYEQYF